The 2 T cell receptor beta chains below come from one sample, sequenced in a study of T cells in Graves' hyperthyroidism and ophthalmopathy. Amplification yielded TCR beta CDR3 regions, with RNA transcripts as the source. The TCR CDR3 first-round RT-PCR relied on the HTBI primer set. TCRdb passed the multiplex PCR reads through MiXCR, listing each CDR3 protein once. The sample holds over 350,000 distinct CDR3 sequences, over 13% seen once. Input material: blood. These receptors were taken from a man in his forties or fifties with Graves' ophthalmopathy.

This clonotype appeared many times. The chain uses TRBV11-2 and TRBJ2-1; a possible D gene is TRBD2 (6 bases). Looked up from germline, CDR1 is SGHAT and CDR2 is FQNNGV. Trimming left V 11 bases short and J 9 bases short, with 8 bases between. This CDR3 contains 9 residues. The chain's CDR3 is CAAGSEQFF. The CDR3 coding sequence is TGTGCCGCCGGGAGTGAGCAGTTCTTC.

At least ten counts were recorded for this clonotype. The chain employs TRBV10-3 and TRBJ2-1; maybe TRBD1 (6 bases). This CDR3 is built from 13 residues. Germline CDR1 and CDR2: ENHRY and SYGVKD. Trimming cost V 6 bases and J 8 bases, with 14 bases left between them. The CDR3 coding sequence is TGTGCCATCAGAAACTCACAGGGCGATGAGCAGTTCTTC. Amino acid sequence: CAIRNSQGDEQFF.